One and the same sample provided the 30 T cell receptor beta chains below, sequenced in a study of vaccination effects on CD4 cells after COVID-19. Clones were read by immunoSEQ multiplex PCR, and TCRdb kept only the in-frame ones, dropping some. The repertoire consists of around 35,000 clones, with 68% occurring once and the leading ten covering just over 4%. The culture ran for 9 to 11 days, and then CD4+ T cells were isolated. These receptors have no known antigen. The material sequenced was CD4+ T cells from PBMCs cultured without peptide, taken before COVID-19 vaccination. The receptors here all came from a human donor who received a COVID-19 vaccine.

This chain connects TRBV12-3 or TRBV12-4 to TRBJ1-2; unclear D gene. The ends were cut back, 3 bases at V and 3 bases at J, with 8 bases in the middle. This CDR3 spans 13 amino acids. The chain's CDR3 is CASSLFADYGYTF. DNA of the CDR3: TGTGCCAGCAGTTTGTTTGCGGACTATGGCTACACCTTC.

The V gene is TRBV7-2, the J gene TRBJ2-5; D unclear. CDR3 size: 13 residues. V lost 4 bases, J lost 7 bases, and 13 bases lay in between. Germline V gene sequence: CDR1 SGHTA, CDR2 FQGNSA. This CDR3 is CASSSRGQWTQYF. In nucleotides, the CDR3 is TGTGCCAGCAGCTCCCGTGGCCAATGGACCCAGTACTTC. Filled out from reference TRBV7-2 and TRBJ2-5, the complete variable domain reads GAGVSQSPSNKVTEKGKDVELRCDPISGHTALYWYRQSLGQGLEFLIYFQGNSAPDKSGLPSDRFSAERTGGSVSTLTIQRTQQEDSAVYLCASSSRGQWTQYFGPGTRLLVL.

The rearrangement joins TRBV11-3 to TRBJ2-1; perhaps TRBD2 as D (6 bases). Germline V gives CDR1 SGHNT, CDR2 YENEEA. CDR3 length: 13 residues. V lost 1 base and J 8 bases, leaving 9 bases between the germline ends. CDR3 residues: CASSLVGSDEQFF. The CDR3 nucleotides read TGTGCCAGCAGCTTAGTCGGGAGCGATGAGCAGTTCTTC.

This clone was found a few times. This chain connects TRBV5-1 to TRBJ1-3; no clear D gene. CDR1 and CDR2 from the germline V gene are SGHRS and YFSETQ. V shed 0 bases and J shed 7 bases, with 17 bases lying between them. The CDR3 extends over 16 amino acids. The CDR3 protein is CASSLDGWSLENTIYF. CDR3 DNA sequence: TGCGCCAGCAGCTTGGATGGTTGGTCCCTCGAGAACACCATATATTTT.

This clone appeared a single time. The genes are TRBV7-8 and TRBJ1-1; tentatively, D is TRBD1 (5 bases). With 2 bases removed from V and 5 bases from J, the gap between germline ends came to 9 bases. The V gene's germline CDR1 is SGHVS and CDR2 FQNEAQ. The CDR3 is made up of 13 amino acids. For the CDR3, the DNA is TGTGCCAGCAGCTTACAGAGGGGTACTGAAGCTTTCTTT. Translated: CASSLQRGTEAFF.

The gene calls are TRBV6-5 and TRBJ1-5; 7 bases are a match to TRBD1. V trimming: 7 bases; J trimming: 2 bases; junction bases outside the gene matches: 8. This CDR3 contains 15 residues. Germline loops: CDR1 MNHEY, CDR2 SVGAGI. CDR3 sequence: CASTLQGSGNQPQHF. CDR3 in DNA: TGTGCCAGCACGTTACAGGGGTCCGGCAATCAGCCCCAGCATTTT.

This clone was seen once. The DNA for the CDR3 is TGTGCCATCAGTGTTGCCGGGACAGGCCTCCAGACTGAAGCTTTCTTT. Its protein is CAISVAGTGLQTEAFF. The genes are TRBV10-3 and TRBJ1-1, with 8 bases that match TRBD1. The CDR3 is made up of 16 amino acids. J gave up 5 bases and V 4 bases, and 12 bases lay outside the gene matches. Looked up from germline, CDR1 is ENHRY and CDR2 is SYGVKD.

For the CDR3, the DNA is TGTGCCAGCAGCTTTCGCCAGGGGGCAGGAGATACGCAGTATTTT. Protein: CASSFRQGAGDTQYF. V gene TRBV5-4 combines with J gene TRBJ2-3; TRBD1 matches 8 bases. The germline V gene has CDR1 SGHNT and CDR2 YYREEE (reference sequence). Losses at the gene ends were 2 bases for V and 5 bases for J; bases not matched to a gene: 7. CDR3 size: 15 residues.

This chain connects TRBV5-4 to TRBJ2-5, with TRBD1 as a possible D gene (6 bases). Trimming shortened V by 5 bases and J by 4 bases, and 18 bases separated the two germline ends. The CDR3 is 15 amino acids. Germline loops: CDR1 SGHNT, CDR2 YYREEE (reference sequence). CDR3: CASRFNLQGRETQYF. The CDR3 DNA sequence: TGTGCCAGCAGATTTAACCTACAGGGTAGAGAGACCCAGTACTTC.

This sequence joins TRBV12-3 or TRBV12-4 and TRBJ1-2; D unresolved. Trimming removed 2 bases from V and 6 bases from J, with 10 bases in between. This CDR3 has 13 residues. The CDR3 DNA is TGTGCCAGCAGTTTACGGGATCCAGATGGCTACACCTTC. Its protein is CASSLRDPDGYTF.

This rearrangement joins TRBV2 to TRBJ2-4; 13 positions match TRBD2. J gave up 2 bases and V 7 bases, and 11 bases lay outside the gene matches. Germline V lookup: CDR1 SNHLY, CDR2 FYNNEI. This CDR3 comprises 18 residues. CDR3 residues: CASILTPGLAGTKNIQYF. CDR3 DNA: TGTGCCAGCATCCTAACCCCGGGACTAGCGGGGACCAAAAACATTCAGTACTTC.

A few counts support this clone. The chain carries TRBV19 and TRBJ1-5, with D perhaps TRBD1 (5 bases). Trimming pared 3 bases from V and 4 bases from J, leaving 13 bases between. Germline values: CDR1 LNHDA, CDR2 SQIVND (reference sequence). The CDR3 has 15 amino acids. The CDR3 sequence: CASSILIGGNQPQHF. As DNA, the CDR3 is TGTGCCAGTAGTATTTTAATCGGGGGGAATCAGCCCCAGCATTTT. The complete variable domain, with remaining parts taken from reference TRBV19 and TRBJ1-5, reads DGGITQSPKYLFRKEGQNVTLSCEQNLNHDAMYWYRQDPGQGLRLIYYSQIVNDFQKGDIAEGYSVSREKKESFPLTVTSAQKNPTAFYLCASSILIGGNQPQHFGDGTRLSIL.

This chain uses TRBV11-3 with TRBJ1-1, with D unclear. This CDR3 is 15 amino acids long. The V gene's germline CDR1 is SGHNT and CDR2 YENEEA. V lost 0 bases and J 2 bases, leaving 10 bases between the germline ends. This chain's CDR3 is CASSLEKVENTEAFF. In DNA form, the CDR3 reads TGTGCCAGCAGCTTAGAAAAGGTAGAAAACACTGAAGCTTTCTTT.

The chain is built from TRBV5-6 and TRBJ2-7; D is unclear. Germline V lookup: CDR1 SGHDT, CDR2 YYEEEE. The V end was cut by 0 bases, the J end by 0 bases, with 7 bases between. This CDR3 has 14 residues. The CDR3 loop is CASSLGRSSYEQYF. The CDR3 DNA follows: TGTGCCAGCAGCTTGGGGCGAAGCTCCTACGAGCAGTACTTC.

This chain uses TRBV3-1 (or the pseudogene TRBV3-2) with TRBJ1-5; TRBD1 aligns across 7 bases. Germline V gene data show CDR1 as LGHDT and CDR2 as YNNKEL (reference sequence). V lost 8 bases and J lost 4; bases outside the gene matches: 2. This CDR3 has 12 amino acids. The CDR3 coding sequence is TGTGCCAGCGGACAGGAAAATCAGCCCCAGCATTTT. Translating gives CASGQENQPQHF.

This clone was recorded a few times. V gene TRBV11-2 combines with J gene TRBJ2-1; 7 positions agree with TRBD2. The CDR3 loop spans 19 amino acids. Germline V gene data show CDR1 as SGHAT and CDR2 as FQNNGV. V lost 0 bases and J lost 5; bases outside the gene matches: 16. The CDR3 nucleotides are TGTGCCAGCAGCTTAGATTATTTCCCCGACGGGACTATAAACAATGAGCAGTTCTTC. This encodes CASSLDYFPDGTINNEQFF.

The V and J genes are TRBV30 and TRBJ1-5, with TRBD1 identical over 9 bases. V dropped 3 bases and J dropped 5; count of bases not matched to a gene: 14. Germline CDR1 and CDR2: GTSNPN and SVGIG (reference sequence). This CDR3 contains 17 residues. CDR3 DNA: TGTGCCTGGAGCAACGAAAGGACAGGGGATCGGGATCAGCCCCAGCATTTT. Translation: CAWSNERTGDRDQPQHF.

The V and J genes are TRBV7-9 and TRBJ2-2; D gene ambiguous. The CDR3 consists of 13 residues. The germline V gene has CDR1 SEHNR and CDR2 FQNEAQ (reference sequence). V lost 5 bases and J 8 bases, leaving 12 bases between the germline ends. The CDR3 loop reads CASSGSRAGELFF. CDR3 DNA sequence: TGTGCCAGCAGCGGTTCAAGGGCTGGGGAGCTGTTTTTT.

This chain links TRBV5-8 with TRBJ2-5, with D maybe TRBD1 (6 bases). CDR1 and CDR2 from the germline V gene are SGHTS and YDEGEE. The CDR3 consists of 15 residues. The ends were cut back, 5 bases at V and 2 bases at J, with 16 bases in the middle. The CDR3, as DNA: TGTGCCAGCAGGCCTACAGGGAGTCCGCAAGAGACCCAGTACTTC. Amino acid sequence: CASRPTGSPQETQYF.

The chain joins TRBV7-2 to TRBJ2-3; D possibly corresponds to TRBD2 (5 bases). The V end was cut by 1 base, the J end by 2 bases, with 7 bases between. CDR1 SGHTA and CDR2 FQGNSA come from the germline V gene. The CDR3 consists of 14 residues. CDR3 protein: CASSLGGATDTQYF. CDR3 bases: TGTGCCAGCAGCTTAGGGGGAGCCACAGATACGCAGTATTTT. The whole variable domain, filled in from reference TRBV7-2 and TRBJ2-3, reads GAGVSQSPSNKVTEKGKDVELRCDPISGHTALYWYRQSLGQGLEFLIYFQGNSAPDKSGLPSDRFSAERTGGSVSTLTIQRTQQEDSAVYLCASSLGGATDTQYFGPGTRLTVL.

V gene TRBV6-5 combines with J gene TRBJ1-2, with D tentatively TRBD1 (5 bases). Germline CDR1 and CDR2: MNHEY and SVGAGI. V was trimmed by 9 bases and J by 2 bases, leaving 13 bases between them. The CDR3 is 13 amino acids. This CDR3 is CARQSDTNYGYTF. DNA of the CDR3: TGTGCCAGACAGTCGGACACGAACTATGGCTACACCTTC.

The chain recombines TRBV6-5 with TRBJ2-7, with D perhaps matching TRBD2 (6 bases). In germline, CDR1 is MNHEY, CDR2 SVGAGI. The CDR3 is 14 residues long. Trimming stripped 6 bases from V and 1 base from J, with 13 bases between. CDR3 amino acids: CASRRGRPSYEQYF. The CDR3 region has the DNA TGTGCCAGCAGGCGGGGAAGGCCTTCCTACGAGCAGTACTTC.

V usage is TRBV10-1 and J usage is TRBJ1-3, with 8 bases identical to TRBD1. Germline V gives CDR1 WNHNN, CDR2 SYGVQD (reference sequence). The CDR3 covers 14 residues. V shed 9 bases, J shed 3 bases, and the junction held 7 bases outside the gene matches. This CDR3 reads CARSRGPYGNTIYF. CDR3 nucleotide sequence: TGCGCCAGGAGCAGGGGGCCGTATGGAAACACCATATATTTT.

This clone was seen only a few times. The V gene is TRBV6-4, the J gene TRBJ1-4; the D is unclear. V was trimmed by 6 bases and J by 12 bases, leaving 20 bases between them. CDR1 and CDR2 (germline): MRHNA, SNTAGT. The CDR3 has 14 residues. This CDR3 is CASSPGPYMGELFF. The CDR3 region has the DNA TGTGCCAGCAGCCCCGGACCGTACATGGGCGAACTGTTTTTT.

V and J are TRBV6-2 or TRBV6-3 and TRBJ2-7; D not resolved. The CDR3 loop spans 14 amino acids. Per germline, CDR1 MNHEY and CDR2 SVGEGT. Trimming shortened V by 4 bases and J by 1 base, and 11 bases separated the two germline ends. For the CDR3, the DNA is TGTGCCAGCAGTTCACTACGAACTTCCTACGAGCAGTACTTC. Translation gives CASSSLRTSYEQYF.

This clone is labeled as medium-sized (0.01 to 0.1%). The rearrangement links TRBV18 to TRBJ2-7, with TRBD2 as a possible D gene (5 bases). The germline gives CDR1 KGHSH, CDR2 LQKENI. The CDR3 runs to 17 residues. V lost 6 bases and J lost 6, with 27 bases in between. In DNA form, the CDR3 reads TGTGCCAGCTCGCGCCGGACTTTCGAGAAGCGTGTCCCCGAGCAGTACTTC. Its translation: CASSRRTFEKRVPEQYF.

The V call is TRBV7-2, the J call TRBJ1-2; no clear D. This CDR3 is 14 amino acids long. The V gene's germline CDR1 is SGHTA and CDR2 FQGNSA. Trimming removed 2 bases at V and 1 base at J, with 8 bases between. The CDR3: CASSLYADNYGYTF. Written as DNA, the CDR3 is TGTGCCAGCAGCTTATACGCAGATAACTATGGCTACACCTTC.

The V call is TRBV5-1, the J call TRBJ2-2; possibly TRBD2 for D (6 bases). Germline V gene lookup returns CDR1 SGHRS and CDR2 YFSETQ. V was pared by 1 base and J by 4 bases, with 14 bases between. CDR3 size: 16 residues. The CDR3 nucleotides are TGCGCCAGCAGCTTGTGGGGGGAATTAGGCACCGGGGAGCTGTTTTTT. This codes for CASSLWGELGTGELFF.

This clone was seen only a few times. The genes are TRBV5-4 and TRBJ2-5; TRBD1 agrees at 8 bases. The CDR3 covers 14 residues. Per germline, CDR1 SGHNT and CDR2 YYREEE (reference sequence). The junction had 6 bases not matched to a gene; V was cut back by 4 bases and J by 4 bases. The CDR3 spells CASSVQGAAETQYF. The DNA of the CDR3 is TGTGCCAGCAGCGTTCAGGGGGCGGCAGAGACCCAGTACTTC.

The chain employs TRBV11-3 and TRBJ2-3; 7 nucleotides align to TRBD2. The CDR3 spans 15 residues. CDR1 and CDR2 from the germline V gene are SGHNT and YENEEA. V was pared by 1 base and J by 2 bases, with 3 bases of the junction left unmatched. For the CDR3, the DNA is TGTGCCAGCAGCTTAGGCGGGGGAGTCACAGATACGCAGTATTTT. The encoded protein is CASSLGGGVTDTQYF.